This T cell receptor beta chain came from a study of shared clonotypes between healthy human individuals. Whole-study findings and limits: For naive CD4 cells, 4% to 6% of clonotypes were shared across a handful of donors. Memory subsets generally showed lower estimated richness than naive subsets.

For each subset, genomic DNA was distributed in equal portions over several immunoSEQ plates. This table comes from immunoSEQ multiplex PCR, and its TCRdb copy is limited to in-frame clones, with some not included. The data contain around 1.6 million clones, 95% to 99% of them singletons. Comments on this clone: As yet, its antigen is unknown.

Germline V gene lookup returns CDR1 SGHRS and CDR2 YFSETQ. There are 12 residues in the CDR3. Trimming took 2 bases from V and 7 from J, leaving 7 bases between them. The chain has TRBV5-1 and TRBJ2-1; unclear D gene. Sequencing was performed on naive CD4+ T cells sorted from blood. As for subset: CD45RA+ positively selected. The TCR sequence derives from a man aged 25-45 years in good health. The CDR3 loop is CASSFAQNEQFF. The CDR3, as DNA: TGCGCCAGCAGCTTCGCCCAGAATGAGCAGTTCTTC.